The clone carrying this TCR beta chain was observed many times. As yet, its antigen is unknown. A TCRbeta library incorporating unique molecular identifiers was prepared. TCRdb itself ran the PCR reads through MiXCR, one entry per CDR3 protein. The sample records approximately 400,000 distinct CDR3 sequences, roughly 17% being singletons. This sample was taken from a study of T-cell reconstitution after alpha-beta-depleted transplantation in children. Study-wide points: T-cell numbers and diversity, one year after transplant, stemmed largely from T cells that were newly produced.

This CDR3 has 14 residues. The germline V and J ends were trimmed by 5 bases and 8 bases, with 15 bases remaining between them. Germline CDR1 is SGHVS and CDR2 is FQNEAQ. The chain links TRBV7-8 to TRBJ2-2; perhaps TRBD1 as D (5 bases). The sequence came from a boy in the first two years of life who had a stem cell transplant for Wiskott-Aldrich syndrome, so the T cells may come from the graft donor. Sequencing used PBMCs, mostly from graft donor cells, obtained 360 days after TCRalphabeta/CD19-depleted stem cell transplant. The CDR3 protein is CASSETRARGELFF. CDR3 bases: TGTGCCAGCAGCGAGACCAGGGCCCGGGGGGAGCTGTTTTTT. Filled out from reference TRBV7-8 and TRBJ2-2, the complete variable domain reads GAGVSQSPRYKVAKRGQDVALRCDPISGHVSLFWYQQALGQGPEFLTYFQNEAQLDKSGLPSDRFFAERPEGSVSTLKIQRTQQEDSAVYLCASSETRARGELFFGEGSRLTVL.